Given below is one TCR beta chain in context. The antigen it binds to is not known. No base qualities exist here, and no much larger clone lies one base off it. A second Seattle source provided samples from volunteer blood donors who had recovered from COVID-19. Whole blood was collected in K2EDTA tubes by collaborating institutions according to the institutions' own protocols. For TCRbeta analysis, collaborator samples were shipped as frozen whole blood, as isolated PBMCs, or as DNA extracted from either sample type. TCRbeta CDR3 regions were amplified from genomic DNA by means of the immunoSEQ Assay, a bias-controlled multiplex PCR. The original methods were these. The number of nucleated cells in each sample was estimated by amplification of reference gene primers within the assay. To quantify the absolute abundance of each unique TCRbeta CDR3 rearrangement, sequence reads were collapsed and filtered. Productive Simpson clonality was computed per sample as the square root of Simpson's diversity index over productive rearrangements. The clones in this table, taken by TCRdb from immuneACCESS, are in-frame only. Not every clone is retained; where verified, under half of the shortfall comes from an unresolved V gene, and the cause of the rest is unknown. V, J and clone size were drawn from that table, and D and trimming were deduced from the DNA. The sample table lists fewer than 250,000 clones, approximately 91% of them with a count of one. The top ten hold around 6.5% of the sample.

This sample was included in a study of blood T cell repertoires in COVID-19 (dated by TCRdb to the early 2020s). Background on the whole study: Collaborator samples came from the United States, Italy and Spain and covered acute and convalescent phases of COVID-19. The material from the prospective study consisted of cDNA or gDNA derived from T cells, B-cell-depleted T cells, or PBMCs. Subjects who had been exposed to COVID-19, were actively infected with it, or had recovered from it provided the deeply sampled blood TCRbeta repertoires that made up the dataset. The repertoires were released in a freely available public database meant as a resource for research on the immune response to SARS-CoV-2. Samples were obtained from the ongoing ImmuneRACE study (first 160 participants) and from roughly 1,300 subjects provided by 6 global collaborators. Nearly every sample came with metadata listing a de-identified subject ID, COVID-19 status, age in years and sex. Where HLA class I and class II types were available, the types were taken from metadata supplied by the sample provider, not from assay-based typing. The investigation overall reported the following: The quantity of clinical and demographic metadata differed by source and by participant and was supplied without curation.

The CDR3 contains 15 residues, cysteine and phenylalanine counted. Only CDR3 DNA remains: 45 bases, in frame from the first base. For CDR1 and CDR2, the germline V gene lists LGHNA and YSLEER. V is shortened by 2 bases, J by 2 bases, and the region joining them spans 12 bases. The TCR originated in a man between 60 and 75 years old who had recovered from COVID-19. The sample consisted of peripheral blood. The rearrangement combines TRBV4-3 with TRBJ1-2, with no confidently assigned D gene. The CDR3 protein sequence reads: CASSQNTTANYGYTF. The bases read TGCGCCAGCAGCCAAAATACCACAGCAAACTATGGCTACACCTTC.